The 26 T cell receptor beta chains presented below share a single source sample, sequenced in a study of T-cell reconstitution after alpha-beta-depleted transplantation in children. The authors prepared the TCRbeta library with unique molecular identifiers. A single record per CDR3 protein comes from TCRdb applying MiXCR to the PCR reads. This table holds about 300,000 distinct CDR3 sequences, about 9.4% found once. Sequenced material: PBMCs, taken before TCRalphabeta/CD19-depleted stem cell transplant. The receptors originated from a boy in the first two years of life with acute myeloid leukemia, due to receive a stem cell transplant.

This chain connects TRBV28 to TRBJ1-3; D unresolved. Trimming pared 2 bases from V and 2 bases from J, leaving 7 bases between. The CDR3 has 14 amino acids. Germline V gene lookup returns CDR1 MDHEN and CDR2 SYDVKM. CDR3 DNA: TGTGCCAGCAGTTTACGCCCCCCTGGAAACACCATATATTTT. Protein: CASSLRPPGNTIYF.

In its sample, this clonotype was seen many times. The chain is built from TRBV5-1 and TRBJ1-1; D is uncertain. V lost 0 bases and J 5 bases, leaving 5 bases between the germline ends. The germline V gene has CDR1 SGHRS and CDR2 YFSETQ. The CDR3 has 12 amino acids. CDR3 in amino acids: CASSLADTEAFF. The DNA of the CDR3 is TGCGCCAGCAGCTTGGCCGATACTGAAGCTTTCTTT. The full variable domain, in which reference TRBV5-1 and TRBJ1-1 provide the parts outside the CDR3, is KAGVTQTPRYLIKTRGQQVTLSCSPISGHRSVSWYQQTPGQGLQFLFEYFSETQRNKGNFPGRFSGRQFSNSRSEMNVSTLELGDSALYLCASSLADTEAFFGQGTRLTVV.

The chain is built from TRBV12-3 or TRBV12-4 and TRBJ2-1; D is possibly TRBD2 (7 bases). V was clipped by 8 bases and J by 3 bases, with 14 bases between them. The CDR3 runs 14 residues. The CDR3 spells CASGGGALYNEQFF. The CDR3 coding sequence is TGTGCCAGCGGGGGGGGGGCCCTCTACAATGAGCAGTTCTTC.

The V and J genes are TRBV20-1 and TRBJ2-2, with 7 positions matching TRBD1. Germline-derived CDR1 and CDR2 are DFQATT and SNEGSKA (reference sequence). Germline trimming cut 0 bases from V and 3 bases from J; bases unmatched to any gene: 4. This CDR3 contains 15 residues. The DNA for the CDR3 is TGCAGTGCTAGAGATGGTCAGGGGGACACCGGGGAGCTGTTTTTT. Translated: CSARDGQGDTGELFF.

This clonotype was detected many times. The gene calls are TRBV7-2 and TRBJ2-1, with D uncertain. V lost 4 bases, J lost 4 bases, and 8 bases lay in between. Germline V gives CDR1 SGHTA, CDR2 FQGNSA. The CDR3 consists of 13 residues. The chain's CDR3 is CASSSLNYNEQFF. The DNA of the CDR3 is TGTGCCAGCAGCTCCCTGAATTACAATGAGCAGTTCTTC.

Ten or more counts support this clonotype. The genes are TRBV7-2 and TRBJ2-1; D ambiguous. This CDR3 contains 14 residues. The germline gives CDR1 SGHTA, CDR2 FQGNSA. The V end was cut by 5 bases, the J end by 4 bases, with 12 bases between. The DNA for the CDR3 is TGTGCCAGCAGCCTTTATGAGCTGTACAATGAGCAGTTCTTC. This sequence encodes CASSLYELYNEQFF.

A remark on this clonotype: A read error may be the cause here, since a much bigger clone is one base away. V is TRBV27 and J is TRBJ2-1; TRBD2 aligns across 8 bases. Looked up from germline, CDR1 is MNHEY and CDR2 is SMNVEV (reference sequence). CDR3 length equals 12 residues. With 3 bases clipped from V and 12 bases from J, the junction kept 4 bases outside the gene matches. In DNA form, the CDR3 reads TGTGCCAGCAGTTTCTCCCGGGGGGGGCAGTTCTTC. Translating gives CASSFSRGGQFF.

This clonotype appeared many times. This rearrangement joins TRBV12-3 or TRBV12-4 to TRBJ1-5; no firm D call. There are 13 residues in the CDR3. V was trimmed by 5 bases and J by 1 base, leaving 6 bases between them. Here the CDR3 reads CASSPTSNQPQHF. The CDR3 nucleotides read TGTGCCAGCAGTCCCACGAGCAATCAGCCCCAGCATTTT.

This clonotype was counted ten times or more. The chain links TRBV12-3 or TRBV12-4 to TRBJ2-7; a weak D match, TRBD2 (5 bases). The V gene lost 1 base and the J gene lost 2 bases, with 12 bases spanning the gap. This CDR3 has 15 residues. The CDR3 region has the DNA TGTGCCAGCAGTTTAGACCGGGGAATGGCCTACGAGCAGTACTTC. This translates into CASSLDRGMAYEQYF.

This clonotype has just a few counts. The gene calls are TRBV20-1 and TRBJ2-2, with D perhaps TRBD2 (5 bases). Trimming pared 1 base from V and 4 bases from J, leaving 13 bases between. In germline, CDR1 is DFQATT, CDR2 SNEGSKA (reference sequence). CDR3 length equals 15 residues. In nucleotides, the CDR3 is TGCAGTGCTAGAGCCCCGGACTGGGGCACCGGGGAGCTGTTTTTT. Protein sequence: CSARAPDWGTGELFF.

In this sample, this clonotype turned up many times. V and J are TRBV29-1 and TRBJ2-1; 7 bases align to TRBD1. The V gene end was trimmed by 5 bases and the J gene end by 7 bases; junction bases not matched to a gene: 17. Germline assignment: CDR1 SQVTM and CDR2 ANQGSEA. This CDR3 spans 16 amino acids. The CDR3 spells CSVNTKPGQQLNEQFF. The CDR3 coding sequence is TGCAGCGTTAATACAAAACCGGGACAGCAGTTAAATGAGCAGTTCTTC.

This clonotype was seen many times. The J gene is TRBJ1-5, the V gene TRBV12-3 or TRBV12-4, with 12 positions matching TRBD1. Trimming at V came to 5 bases and at J to 2 bases, leaving 7 bases not matched to a gene. The CDR3 contains 17 residues. The CDR3 spells CASSPGDRGRGNQPQHF. The CDR3 DNA follows: TGTGCCAGCAGTCCGGGGGACAGGGGGCGCGGCAATCAGCCCCAGCATTTT.

This clonotype was detected only a few times. This chain's CDR3 is CASSLEAGGLYGYTF. DNA of the CDR3: TGTGCCAGCAGCTTAGAGGCAGGGGGCCTCTATGGCTACACCTTC. The J gene is TRBJ1-2, the V gene TRBV7-2; the match to TRBD1 covers 8 bases. Looked up from germline, CDR1 is SGHTA and CDR2 is FQGNSA. The V and J ends lost 1 base and 4 bases, in that order; junction bases with no gene match: 5. The CDR3 runs 15 residues.

This clonotype has ten or more counts. The chain links TRBV4-1 to TRBJ1-1; 11 nucleotides line up with TRBD1. The CDR3 spans 18 residues. Looked up from germline, CDR1 is MGHRA and CDR2 is YSYEKL. With V trimmed by 0 bases and J by 0 bases, 6 bases remained unmatched. CDR3 protein: CASSQDPRDRGMNTEAFF. CDR3 DNA sequence: TGCGCCAGCAGCCAAGATCCCCGGGACAGGGGGATGAACACTGAAGCTTTCTTT.

This clonotype showed up many times. The CDR3 sequence is CASSLAGRQGTYEQYF. The CDR3 bases are TGTGCCAGCAGCTTGGCCGGGAGACAGGGGACCTACGAGCAGTACTTC. J is TRBJ2-7 and V is TRBV5-6, with 8 nucleotides matching TRBD1. The CDR3 length is 16 residues. Germline CDR1 and CDR2: SGHDT and YYEEEE. Trimming at V came to 0 bases and at J to 2 bases, leaving 7 bases not matched to a gene. Using reference TRBV5-6 and TRBJ2-7 for the parts outside the CDR3, the full variable domain is DAGVTQSPTHLIKTRGQQVTLRCSPKSGHDTVSWYQQALGQGPQFIFQYYEEEERQRGNFPDRFSGHQFPNYSSELNVNALLLGDSALYLCASSLAGRQGTYEQYFGPGTRLTVT.

A remark on this clonotype: Mismatch with germline at one junction end may stem from a read error. The gene calls are TRBV18 and TRBJ2-6, with 11 bases aligning to TRBD1. Germline V gene data show CDR1 as KGHSH and CDR2 as LQKENI. The CDR3 covers 21 residues. The chain's CDR3 is CASSPPDRGQFTPSGANVLTF. CDR3 DNA sequence: TGTGCCAGCTCACCACCGGACAGGGGGCAGTTTACTCCCTCTGGGGCCAACGTCCTGACTTTT.

This clonotype was counted a few times. This chain connects TRBV12-3 or TRBV12-4 to TRBJ2-7, with D uncertain. CDR3 length equals 13 residues. Trimming pared 7 bases from V and 0 bases from J, leaving 10 bases between. CDR3 nucleotides: TGTGCCAGCACCCGGCCGAGCTCCTACGAGCAGTACTTC. This gives the protein CASTRPSSYEQYF.

A few counts support this clonotype. It may be a read error: a sequence one base away is much more abundant. This chain uses TRBV12-3 or TRBV12-4 with TRBJ1-4; 7 nucleotides line up with TRBD1. CDR3 size: 13 residues. The J segment lost 11 bases and the V segment lost 3 bases, leaving 6 bases of the junction unmatched. In DNA form, the CDR3 reads TGTGCCAGCAGTTTCGTGTCGACAGGGAAACTGTTTTTT. Translating gives CASSFVSTGKLFF.

This clonotype was seen repeatedly, ten times or more. This sequence joins TRBV4-2 and TRBJ2-1; 12 bases map to TRBD2. This CDR3 contains 16 residues. V shed 2 bases, J shed 4 bases, and the junction held 3 bases outside the gene matches. Germline V gives CDR1 LGHNA, CDR2 YNFKEQ. In nucleotides, the CDR3 is TGTGCCAGCAGCCAACCTCTAGCGGGAGGGTACAATGAGCAGTTCTTC. This encodes CASSQPLAGGYNEQFF.

This clonotype came up many times. This chain links TRBV15 with TRBJ2-7, with D tentatively TRBD2 (5 bases). The ends were cut back, 2 bases at V and 4 bases at J, with 6 bases in the middle. Germline CDR1 LNHNV, CDR2 YYDKDF (reference sequence). The CDR3 is 12 residues long. In nucleotides, the CDR3 is TGTGCCACCAGCAGATCGGGATACGAGCAGTACTTC. Amino acid sequence: CATSRSGYEQYF.

This clonotype was counted at least ten times. The V and J genes are TRBV19 and TRBJ2-3; 9 bases align to TRBD2. The CDR3 runs to 17 residues. Trimming cost V 2 bases and J 2 bases; bases outside gene matches: 8. The germline V gene encodes CDR1 LNHDA and CDR2 SQIVND (reference sequence). This chain's CDR3 is CASSIRGLAGLTDTQYF. The CDR3 DNA reads TGTGCCAGTAGTATACGGGGTCTAGCGGGACTCACAGATACGCAGTATTTT.

With respect to this clonotype: This clone may be a read error of a much larger clone one base away. V usage is TRBV20-1 and J usage is TRBJ2-5; 10 bases agree with TRBD1. Germline V lookup: CDR1 DFQATT, CDR2 SNEGSKA (reference sequence). The CDR3 has 15 residues. CDR3: CSANRGQGGQEAQYF. The CDR3 coding sequence is TGCAGTGCCAATCGCGGACAGGGGGGGCAAGAGGCCCAGTACTTC.

With regard to this clonotype: A much larger clone sits a single nucleotide away, making a read error possible. J is TRBJ2-1 and V is TRBV5-1; D is unresolved. From germline, CDR1 is SGHRS and CDR2 YFSETQ. The CDR3 length is 15 residues. The CDR3 bases are TGCGCCAGCAGCTTGGTTCAGAGCTCCTACAGTGAGCAGTTCTTC. Translating gives CASSLVQSSYSEQFF.

At least ten counts were recorded for this clonotype. The chain links TRBV7-2 to TRBJ2-3, with no clear D. V was pared by 2 bases and J by 2 bases, with 8 bases between. Germline values: CDR1 SGHTA, CDR2 FQGNSA. The CDR3 has 14 amino acids. The CDR3 region has the DNA TGTGCCAGCAGCTTACCTCAAATCACAGATACGCAGTATTTT. This gives the protein CASSLPQITDTQYF.

CDR3 nucleotides: TGTGCTAGTGGTTTGGTAGGTGGGGGCGGGCCAGGGGGCCCGGAGCAGTACTTC. Translated: CASGLVGGGGPGGPEQYF. The rearrangement uses TRBV12-5 and TRBJ2-7; 8 positions match TRBD1. CDR3 length equals 18 residues. Germline V lookup: CDR1 LGHNT, CDR2 FRNRAP. Trimming took 0 bases from V and 7 from J; bases not matched to a gene: 17. The variable domain in full, with the rest retrieved from reference TRBV12-5 and TRBJ2-7, is DARVTQTPRHKVTEMGQEVTMRCQPILGHNTVFWYRQTMMQGLELLAYFRNRAPLDDSGMPKDRFSAEMPDATLATLKIQPSEPRDSAVYFCASGLVGGGGPGGPEQYFGPGTRLTVT.

This clonotype was detected many times. This chain connects TRBV4-3 to TRBJ1-2, with 10 bases identical to TRBD1. CDR3 length equals 15 residues. The germline CDR1 and CDR2 sequences are LGHNA and YSLEER. With V trimmed by 0 bases and J by 8 bases, 6 bases remained unmatched. CDR3 in DNA: TGCGCCAGCAGCCAAGATCACGACAGGGGGCACGGCTACACCTTC. Its protein product is CASSQDHDRGHGYTF.